The 26 T cell receptor beta chains below all came from one sample that was sequenced in a study of blood T cells in healthy people across ages (dated by TCRdb to the mid-2010s). Libraries were built with 5' RACE. Data came from an Illumina HiSeq 2500. A second 7 to 11 cycle PCR used a sample-barcoded 5' primer and a J-beta primer mix. The public reads were reprocessed in TCRdb via fastp at Q25 and MiXCR, keeping in-frame beta chains. Entries that share a CDR3 protein sequence are merged under the most common genes and DNA. The sample has 1.5 million to 2 million distinct CDR3 sequences on record, 28% of them singletons. The ten top clones hold about 8% of the sample. Material for sequencing was blood. The receptors here all came from a woman in her twenties or thirties in good health.

Remarks on this clonotype: This may come from a read error, since a much larger clone is one base off. The chain employs TRBV6-1 and TRBJ2-5, with D tentatively TRBD2 (6 bases). Matching the DNA end better, TRBJ2-1 makes the J call doubtful. Germline V gene data show CDR1 as MNHNS and CDR2 as SASEGT. CDR3 length equals 14 residues. CDR3 region: CATLCGNVQETQFF. The CDR3 nucleotides are TGTGCCACCCTCTGCGGGAACGTACAAGAGACCCAGTTCTTC.

The J gene is TRBJ2-2, the V gene TRBV3-1; D is perhaps TRBD2 (7 bases). CDR3 length: 16 residues. Germline V gene lookup returns CDR1 LGHDT and CDR2 YNNKEL (reference sequence). The V end lost 4 bases, the J end lost 0 bases, and 12 bases lay between the germline ends. CDR3 protein: CASSLQGGANTGELFF. The CDR3 region has the DNA TGTGCCAGCAGCCTTCAAGGGGGGGCGAACACCGGGGAGCTGTTTTTT.

This clonotype has ten or more counts. The rearrangement uses TRBV29-1 and TRBJ2-3; 7 nucleotides align to TRBD2. The CDR3 loop spans 14 amino acids. Germline V gene lookup returns CDR1 SQVTM and CDR2 ANQGSEA. Losses at the gene ends were 6 bases for V and 7 bases for J; bases not matched to a gene: 13. CDR3 DNA sequence: TGCAGCGTGGGGACTACAACAGATGTGAATACGCAGTATTTT. Protein: CSVGTTTDVNTQYF.

The V and J genes are TRBV27 and TRBJ2-1; D remains unclear. With 2 bases removed from V and 6 bases from J, the gap between germline ends came to 20 bases. Looked up from germline, CDR1 is MNHEY and CDR2 is SMNVEV (reference sequence). The CDR3 has 17 residues. This chain's CDR3 is CASSLIATSGPCNEQFF. The CDR3 DNA sequence: TGTGCCAGCAGTTTAATTGCTACGAGTGGTCCCTGCAATGAGCAGTTCTTC.

This sequence joins TRBV21-1 and TRBJ1-5. TRBV21-1 is assigned pseudogene status. CDR3 size: 12 residues. The CDR3 bases are TGTGCCAGCAGCAAAGAAGGCCAGCCCCAGCATTTT. As protein: CASSKEGQPQHF.

In its sample, this clonotype was seen many times. The chain combines TRBV5-1 with TRBJ1-2; D not certain. In germline, CDR1 is SGHRS, CDR2 YFSETQ. The V gene lost 4 bases and the J gene lost 6 bases, with 16 bases spanning the gap. This CDR3 is built from 14 residues. CDR3 sequence (DNA): TGCGCCAGCAGCCCCTTTGTGGGGATGAATGGCTACACCTTC. It yields the protein CASSPFVGMNGYTF.

A note on this clonotype: One base away lies a much larger clone, so this may be a sequencing read error. The DNA is left out, because the CDR3 cannot be placed on it with certainty; the CDR3 is given as TCRdb lists it. V is TRBV20-1 and J is TRBJ1-4. Germline loops: CDR1 DFQATT, CDR2 SNEGSKA (reference sequence). Including both end residues, the CDR3 is 14 amino acids long. The CDR3 sequence is CSASFGVGNEKRFF.

This clonotype was recorded at least ten times. The chain links TRBV2 to TRBJ2-5; D gene unclear. Germline V gives CDR1 SNHLY, CDR2 FYNNEI. The CDR3 has 13 amino acids. Trimming removed 2 bases at V and 5 bases at J, with 9 bases between. The CDR3: CASSERARETQYF. Here the CDR3 DNA reads TGTGCCAGCAGTGAAAGGGCTCGGGAGACCCAGTACTTC.

V gene TRBV20-1 combines with J gene TRBJ1-5; D unresolved. Trimming removed 2 bases from V and 0 bases from J, with 11 bases in between. The V gene's germline CDR1 is DFQATT and CDR2 SNEGSKA (reference sequence). This CDR3 contains 15 residues. CDR3 sequence (DNA): TGCAGTGCTAGAAAGGCGACCCTTAGCAATCAGCCCCAGCATTTT. This codes for CSARKATLSNQPQHF.

A remark on this clonotype: One end of the junction does not line up with germline, which may come from a read error. The gene calls are TRBV6-2 or TRBV6-3 and TRBJ1-2; 8 bases align to TRBD1. Germline V CDR1 and CDR2: MNHEY, SVGEGT. This CDR3 contains 15 residues. CDR3 region: CASSYSTGAQHGYTF. The CDR3 bases are TGCGCCAGCAGTTACTCGACAGGGGCGCAGCATGGCTACACCTTC.

This clonotype was found many times. The chain carries TRBV7-2 and TRBJ2-5; the match to TRBD1 covers 9 bases. In germline, CDR1 is SGHTA, CDR2 FQGNSA. This CDR3 spans 14 amino acids. V was pared by 5 bases and J by 7 bases, with 8 bases of the junction left unmatched. The CDR3 nucleotides read TGTGCCAGCAGCCTCGACAGGGGGAGGGGGACCCAGTACTTC. This encodes CASSLDRGRGTQYF.

This clonotype was detected only a few times. The gene calls are TRBV29-1 and TRBJ2-1, with TRBD2 as a possible D gene (5 bases). The CDR3 has 17 residues. V was pared by 0 bases and J by 4 bases, with 19 bases between. Germline V gene sequence: CDR1 SQVTM, CDR2 ANQGSEA. The CDR3 loop reads CSVEDVPVRRGYNEQFF. CDR3 coding DNA: TGCAGCGTTGAAGATGTCCCCGTGAGGAGAGGGTACAATGAGCAGTTCTTC.

This clonotype has a handful of counts. The V call is TRBV20-1, the J call TRBJ2-1, with 7 bases identical to TRBD1. The ends lost 6 bases at V and 4 bases at J; junction bases unmatched: 6. CDR1 is DFQATT and CDR2 is SNEGSKA in the germline V gene (reference sequence). The CDR3 loop spans 13 amino acids. The CDR3 loop is CSADRVTYNEQFF. CDR3 in DNA: TGCAGTGCCGACAGGGTGACGTACAATGAGCAGTTCTTC.

V gene TRBV11-2 combines with J gene TRBJ2-1, with 9 bases lining up with TRBD2. The junction had 18 bases not matched to a gene; V was cut back by 5 bases and J by 4 bases. The germline V gene encodes CDR1 SGHAT and CDR2 FQNNGV. The CDR3 is made up of 19 amino acids. CDR3 sequence: CASSPTTSGTNIHYNEQFF. The CDR3 bases are TGTGCCAGCAGCCCGACGACTAGCGGTACAAATATCCATTACAATGAGCAGTTCTTC.

The sample holds a few counts of this clonotype. The chain carries TRBV3-1 and TRBJ2-1; possibly TRBD2 for D (6 bases). The CDR3 runs 14 residues. Germline V CDR1 and CDR2: LGHDT, YNNKEL (reference sequence). V was clipped by 4 bases and J by 7 bases, with 14 bases between them. In DNA, the CDR3 is TGTGCCAGCAGCCTCCTCGGAGGGACTAATGAGCAGTTCTTC. This sequence encodes CASSLLGGTNEQFF.

This rearrangement joins TRBV12-3 or TRBV12-4 to TRBJ1-4; no firm D call. The V gene lost 3 bases and the J gene lost 3 bases, with 8 bases spanning the gap. This CDR3 is built from 14 residues. CDR3 sequence reads: CASSFGRSNEKLFF. The CDR3 bases are TGTGCCAGCAGTTTCGGACGCTCTAATGAAAAACTGTTTTTT.

With regard to this clonotype: Without the conserved terminal phenylalanine or tryptophan, this CDR3 likely stems from a read error. The rearrangement joins TRBV20-1 to TRBJ2-7; a possible D gene is TRBD2 (5 bases). Trimming removed 6 bases at V and 10 bases at J, with 25 bases between. The CDR3 runs 14 residues. The germline V gene encodes CDR1 DFQATT and CDR2 SNEGSKA (reference sequence). The CDR3 DNA sequence: TGCAGTGCCGAAGGAACGGGGTCTTTAGAGGCCCAGTACTTG. Encoded protein: CSAEGTGSLEAQYL.

The V call is TRBV6-1, the J call TRBJ2-1, with D uncertain. The CDR3 length is 13 residues. Per the germline V gene, CDR1 is MNHNS and CDR2 is SASEGT. V gave up 3 bases and J gave up 8 bases, with 11 bases separating them. The CDR3 spells CASSDTLIDEQFF. The CDR3 DNA reads as TGTGCCAGCAGTGATACCTTGATCGATGAGCAGTTCTTC.

A few counts support this clonotype. As DNA, the CDR3 is TGTGCCAGCAGCTTAGCCGGGACAGGGTCGGGTCAGCCCCAGCATTTT. Amino acids: CASSLAGTGSGQPQHF. V and J are TRBV7-2 and TRBJ1-5; 9 nucleotides match TRBD1. The CDR3 has 16 amino acids. The V gene's germline CDR1 is SGHTA and CDR2 FQGNSA. The ends lost 0 bases at V and 6 bases at J; junction bases unmatched: 6.

This clonotype was recorded at least ten times. The chain recombines TRBV6-1 with TRBJ2-4; TRBD2 might be the D (6 bases). V was trimmed by 8 bases and J by 1 base, leaving 24 bases between them. The CDR3 runs to 18 residues. CDR1 and CDR2 from the germline V gene are MNHNS and SASEGT. Here the CDR3 DNA reads TGTGCCAGCCAAGAATTAGCGGACCTGTGGGGGGCCAAAAACATTCAGTACTTC. Amino acid sequence: CASQELADLWGAKNIQYF.

This clonotype showed up just a few times. V gene TRBV20-1 combines with J gene TRBJ2-3; TRBD2 might be the D (5 bases). Trimming left V 6 bases short and J 7 bases short, with 11 bases between. The CDR3 is made up of 11 amino acids. CDR1 DFQATT and CDR2 SNEGSKA come from the germline V gene (reference sequence). CDR3 sequence reads: CSAEATYTQYF. The DNA for the CDR3 is TGCAGTGCGGAGGCCACGTATACGCAGTATTTT.

In this sample, this clonotype turned up a few times. This chain connects TRBV7-2 to TRBJ2-7; 7 bases agree with TRBD1. The J segment lost 5 bases and the V segment lost 4 bases, leaving 14 bases of the junction unmatched. CDR1 SGHTA and CDR2 FQGNSA come from the germline V gene. The CDR3 is made up of 16 amino acids. The DNA for the CDR3 is TGTGCCAGCAGCTCCGGCCAAGGGGGCGGGTATCACGAGCAGTACTTC. Its translation: CASSSGQGGGYHEQYF. Supplemented by reference TRBV7-2 and TRBJ2-7, the full variable domain reads GAGVSQSPSNKVTEKGKDVELRCDPISGHTALYWYRQSLGQGLEFLIYFQGNSAPDKSGLPSDRFSAERTGGSVSTLTIQRTQQEDSAVYLCASSSGQGGGYHEQYFGPGTRLTVT.

In its sample, this clonotype was seen a few times. Since no conserved phenylalanine or tryptophan closes the CDR3, a read error is the likely cause. The chain combines TRBV20-1 with TRBJ2-1, with D possibly TRBD2 on 7 matching bases. CDR1 and CDR2 (germline): DFQATT, SNEGSKA (reference sequence). CDR3 size: 13 residues. Trimming pared 5 bases from V and 4 bases from J, leaving 12 bases between. CDR3 sequence reads: CSAEGGAYNEQFV. CDR3 nucleotide sequence: TGCAGTGCTGAGGGGGGGGCTTACAATGAGCAGTTCGTC.

V and J are TRBV2 and TRBJ1-4; no firm D call. The V end was cut by 7 bases, the J end by 0 bases, with 9 bases between. This CDR3 region has 14 residues. Germline V CDR1 and CDR2: SNHLY, FYNNEI. Here the CDR3 reads CASIRQATNEKLFF. CDR3 DNA sequence: TGTGCCAGCATACGTCAGGCAACTAATGAAAAACTGTTTTTT.

In this sample, this clonotype turned up a few times. This could be a read error, since a much larger clone is one nucleotide away. The chain joins TRBV2 to TRBJ2-1; unclear D gene. The end of the DNA fits TRBJ2-7 better, so the J call may be wrong. The CDR3 sequence is 11 residues long. The V gene's germline CDR1 is SNHLY and CDR2 FYNNEI. CDR3 protein: CASSEYNEQYF. The CDR3, as DNA: TGTGCCAGCAGTGAATACAATGAGCAGTACTTC.

Here the CDR3 reads CSAREGGQPNQPQHF. The CDR3 coding sequence is TGCAGTGCTAGAGAGGGGGGGCAACCGAATCAGCCCCAGCATTTT. The rearrangement links TRBV20-1 to TRBJ1-5, with D tentatively TRBD1 (6 bases). The CDR3 is 15 residues long. Germline V gene lookup returns CDR1 DFQATT and CDR2 SNEGSKA (reference sequence). The V end was cut by 0 bases, the J end by 4 bases, with 13 bases between.